Shown below are 27 T cell receptor beta chains from a single sample sequenced in a study of blood T cell repertoires in COVID-19. Profiled with immunoSEQ multiplex PCR; TCRdb holds only in-frame clones, not every one. The sample lists roughly 130,000 clones; around 80% were seen once. The sequenced sample was peripheral blood. These receptors came from an older man with acute or convalescent COVID-19.

This clone was observed a few times. The chain joins TRBV9 to TRBJ1-2; 7 positions match TRBD1. The CDR3 totals 14 residues. Germline loops: CDR1 SGDLS, CDR2 YYNGEE. V was pared by 0 bases and J by 8 bases, with 7 bases of the junction left unmatched. CDR3 DNA: TGTGCCAGCAGCGTAGCTTTCAGGGGGAGCGGCTACACCTTC. Protein product: CASSVAFRGSGYTF.

On this clone itself: The same CDR3 arises from other DNA sequences in this sample as well. The V gene is TRBV2, the J gene TRBJ1-1; D is ambiguous. The V end was cut by 6 bases, the J end by 1 base, with 9 bases between. This CDR3 spans 13 amino acids. Germline CDR1 reads SNHLY; CDR2 reads FYNNEI. The CDR3 region is CASSSTENTEAFF. The CDR3 nucleotides read TGTGCCAGCAGCAGTACAGAGAACACTGAAGCTTTCTTT.

The V and J genes are TRBV6-4 and TRBJ1-1, with 9 nucleotides matching TRBD1. The CDR3 runs to 13 residues. The trim removed 5 bases at V and 6 bases at J, leaving 4 bases unmatched. In germline, CDR1 is MRHNA, CDR2 SNTAGT. CDR3 DNA sequence: TGTGCCAGCAGTAGGGGACAGGGCGCTGAAGCTTTCTTT. Its protein product is CASSRGQGAEAFF.

The chain combines TRBV4-1 with TRBJ2-7; 12 nucleotides match TRBD2. With 5 bases clipped from V and 0 bases from J, the junction kept 11 bases outside the gene matches. Looked up from germline, CDR1 is MGHRA and CDR2 is YSYEKL. There are 18 residues in the CDR3. CDR3 sequence (DNA): TGCGCCAGCAGCACTACTAGCGGGGGGTCTAGGAGCTCCTACGAGCAGTACTTC. It encodes CASSTTSGGSRSSYEQYF.

The rearrangement links TRBV3-1 (or the pseudogene TRBV3-2) to TRBJ1-6, with TRBD1 as a possible D gene (5 bases). Deletions cut 8 bases from V and 7 bases from J, with 15 bases between. Per the germline V gene, CDR1 is LGHDT and CDR2 is YNNKEL (reference sequence). This CDR3 comprises 14 residues. The CDR3 loop reads CASASAGANSPLHF. The CDR3 DNA sequence: TGTGCCAGCGCCTCAGCTGGGGCCAATTCACCCCTCCACTTT.

V usage is TRBV7-2 and J usage is TRBJ2-1; 15 bases match TRBD2. The V gene end was trimmed by 5 bases and the J gene end by 8 bases; junction bases not matched to a gene: 4. From germline, CDR1 is SGHTA and CDR2 FQGNSA. The CDR3 is 15 amino acids. Here the CDR3 reads CASSIRTSGGDEQFF. CDR3 bases: TGTGCCAGCAGCATCCGGACTAGCGGGGGGGATGAGCAGTTCTTC.

CDR3 residues: CASSYTNQGEAFF. The DNA of the CDR3 is TGTGCCAGCAGTTACACCAACCAGGGGGAGGCTTTCTTT. The genes are TRBV6-2 or TRBV6-3 and TRBJ1-1; TRBD1 matches at 7 bases. Germline V gene sequence: CDR1 MNHEY, CDR2 SVGEGT. V dropped 2 bases and J dropped 11; count of bases not matched to a gene: 8. This CDR3 has 13 amino acids.

The CDR3 spells CASSWLPQDPYEQYF. The CDR3 region has the DNA TGCGCCAGCAGCTGGCTACCACAGGACCCCTACGAGCAGTACTTC. This chain joins TRBV5-1 and TRBJ2-7; TRBD1 is a possible D gene (5 bases). Germline loops: CDR1 SGHRS, CDR2 YFSETQ. The CDR3 has 15 amino acids. Trimming pared 3 bases from V and 2 bases from J, leaving 15 bases between.

The V call is TRBV7-9, the J call TRBJ2-7; 9 nucleotides agree with TRBD1. This CDR3 has 14 residues. Losses at the gene ends were 2 bases for V and 5 bases for J; bases not matched to a gene: 4. The germline V gene encodes CDR1 SEHNR and CDR2 FQNEAQ (reference sequence). In DNA form, the CDR3 reads TGTGCCAGCAGCTTATGGGACAGGGTTGACGAGCAGTACTTC. It specifies CASSLWDRVDEQYF.

The chain has TRBV6-1 and TRBJ2-5; 8 nucleotides line up with TRBD2. The end of the DNA fits TRBJ2-7 better, so the J call may be wrong. The CDR3 runs 14 residues. CDR1 is MNHNS and CDR2 is SASEGT in the germline V gene. The CDR3 sequence: CASSDAGGPYEQYF. CDR3 sequence (DNA): TGTGCCAGCAGTGATGCGGGGGGCCCCTACGAGCAGTACTTC.

The chain couples TRBV18 to TRBJ1-2, with D possibly matching TRBD1 (5 bases). Germline CDR1 KGHSH, CDR2 LQKENI. Trimming removed 3 bases at V and 8 bases at J, with 13 bases between. There are 13 residues in the CDR3. The CDR3 nucleotides are TGTGCCAGCTCACCTCGGTCGGACACAGGCTACACCTTC. Translating gives CASSPRSDTGYTF.

This chain joins TRBV7-9 and TRBJ1-6, with D hard to call. CDR3 length: 14 residues. The germline V gene has CDR1 SEHNR and CDR2 FQNEAQ (reference sequence). The V gene lost 1 base and the J gene lost 7 bases, with 8 bases spanning the gap. DNA for the CDR3: TGTGCCAGCAGCTTAGAATCGAGGAATTCACCCCTCCACTTT. Translated, it gives CASSLESRNSPLHF.

This rearrangement joins TRBV28 to TRBJ1-6; possibly TRBD1 for D (5 bases). The ends were cut back, 7 bases at V and 8 bases at J, with 9 bases in the middle. The length of the CDR3 is 12 residues. CDR1 is MDHEN, CDR2 SYDVKM, per germline. CDR3 coding DNA: TGTGCCAGCATCGGGGGGGATTCACCCCTCCACTTT. Protein product: CASIGGDSPLHF.

The gene calls are TRBV18 and TRBJ2-7; unclear D gene. In germline, CDR1 is KGHSH, CDR2 LQKENI. The ends were cut back, 2 bases at V and 0 bases at J, with 14 bases in the middle. The CDR3 is 16 amino acids. CDR3 bases: TGTGCCAGCTCACCATCTGGTGGCAGAAGCTCCTACGAGCAGTACTTC. Its translation: CASSPSGGRSSYEQYF.

The V and J genes are TRBV18 and TRBJ2-1, with 10 bases matching TRBD1. The CDR3 consists of 16 residues. CDR1 KGHSH and CDR2 LQKENI come from the germline V gene. The J segment lost 7 bases and the V segment lost 1 base, leaving 7 bases of the junction unmatched. Written as DNA, the CDR3 is TGTGCCAGCTCACCACTCGCGGGACAGGGGTTAAATGAGCAGTTCTTC. Amino acids: CASSPLAGQGLNEQFF.

The CDR3 DNA reads as TGTGCCAGCAGACTAGGCACAGATACGCAGTATTTT. This translates into CASRLGTDTQYF. The chain combines TRBV11-2 with TRBJ2-3; TRBD2 is a possible D gene (5 bases). The CDR3 contains 12 residues. Deletions cut 6 bases from V and 1 base from J, with 5 bases between. Germline CDR1 SGHAT, CDR2 FQNNGV.

This clone was recorded a few times. The chain combines TRBV7-9 with TRBJ2-2; D remains ambiguous. This CDR3 spans 16 amino acids. Germline lookup yields CDR1 SEHNR and CDR2 FQNEAQ (reference sequence). V lost 1 base and J lost 4, with 13 bases in between. The CDR3 loop reads CASSLVAAGTTGELFF. The CDR3 DNA reads as TGTGCCAGCAGCTTAGTGGCAGCAGGTACCACCGGGGAGCTGTTTTTT.

The J gene is TRBJ1-2, the V gene TRBV28; 10 nucleotides agree with TRBD1. The CDR3 spans 14 residues. In germline, CDR1 is MDHEN, CDR2 SYDVKM. The J segment lost 6 bases and the V segment lost 3 bases, leaving 4 bases of the junction unmatched. CDR3 bases: TGTGCCAGCAGTTTCCCCGGGACAGGGGATGGCTACACCTTC. Protein: CASSFPGTGDGYTF.

This clone was observed a few times. The chain links TRBV21-1 to TRBJ1-2; the table gives TRBD1 as D, unverified against the DNA. TRBV21-1 is marked as a pseudogene. The CDR3 extends over 14 amino acids. CDR3 DNA: TGTGCCAGCAGCAACAATGGGGGCAACTATGGCTACACCTTC. Translated: CASSNNGGNYGYTF.

This rearrangement joins TRBV5-6 to TRBJ1-2, with 10 bases lining up with TRBD1. This CDR3 contains 16 residues. Germline V CDR1 and CDR2: SGHDT, YYEEEE. V gave up 1 base and J gave up 3 bases; unmatched junction bases: 6. The CDR3 coding sequence is TGTGCCAGCAGCTTGAGGAGGACAGGGGGAGACTATGGCTACACCTTC. As protein: CASSLRRTGGDYGYTF.

The chain is built from TRBV19 and TRBJ2-7; D is possibly TRBD1 (5 bases). V lost 7 bases and J lost 2, with 15 bases in between. CDR1 and CDR2 from the germline V gene are LNHDA and SQIVND (reference sequence). The CDR3 has 14 residues. The CDR3 DNA reads TGTGCCAGTAAAGACTCAGGGTCAACCTACGAGCAGTACTTC. It codes for CASKDSGSTYEQYF.

This rearrangement joins TRBV19 to TRBJ1-6, with D perhaps TRBD1 (5 bases). The V and J ends lost 8 bases and 1 base respectively, with 15 bases between them. The CDR3 runs to 16 residues. Germline-derived CDR1 and CDR2 are LNHDA and SQIVND (reference sequence). In DNA, the CDR3 is TGTGCCAGTTCAGTGATAACAGGTTCCTATAATTCACCCCTCCACTTT. It codes for CASSVITGSYNSPLHF.

The chain couples TRBV12-3 or TRBV12-4 to TRBJ1-2; TRBD1 agrees at 7 bases. CDR3 length: 13 amino acids. V was clipped by 2 bases and J by 6 bases; unmatched bases: 3. The CDR3 spells CASSLSTGNGYTF. CDR3 sequence (DNA): TGTGCCAGCAGTTTATCGACAGGGAATGGCTACACCTTC.

This clone was counted once. The chain carries TRBV19 and TRBJ1-1; 7 nucleotides agree with TRBD1. The V gene end was trimmed by 5 bases and the J gene end by 1 base; junction bases not matched to a gene: 4. The CDR3 runs 14 residues. CDR1 is LNHDA and CDR2 is SQIVND in the germline V gene (reference sequence). CDR3 nucleotide sequence: TGTGCCAGTAGTCTCGGGACAGCGAACACTGAAGCTTTCTTT. Protein: CASSLGTANTEAFF.

As DNA, the CDR3 is TGCGCCAGCAGCTTGGCCGCGGGCGCCAGAGGGGAGACCCAGTACTTC. This codes for CASSLAAGARGETQYF. The rearrangement joins TRBV5-1 to TRBJ2-5; the D gene is possibly TRBD2 (5 bases). This CDR3 spans 16 amino acids. CDR1 and CDR2 (germline): SGHRS, YFSETQ. The V gene lost 0 bases and the J gene lost 5 bases, with 17 bases spanning the gap.

This rearrangement joins TRBV15 to TRBJ2-1, with TRBD2 identical over 14 bases. The CDR3 is 17 residues long. Germline V gene lookup returns CDR1 LNHNV and CDR2 YYDKDF (reference sequence). Losses at the gene ends were 5 bases for V and 6 bases for J; bases not matched to a gene: 9. The CDR3: CATSGPTGLAGANEQFF. Here the CDR3 DNA reads TGTGCCACCAGCGGACCCACGGGACTAGCGGGGGCCAATGAGCAGTTCTTC.

The rearrangement joins TRBV7-2 to TRBJ1-4; a weak D match, TRBD1 (5 bases). CDR1 is SGHTA, CDR2 FQGNSA, per germline. V shed 5 bases and J shed 8 bases, with 15 bases lying between them. CDR3 length: 14 amino acids. CDR3 coding DNA: TGTGCCAGCAGCCCCGGCGGGGGTGGGGAAAAACTGTTTTTT. It yields the protein CASSPGGGGEKLFF. The full variable domain, rest sourced from reference TRBV7-2 and TRBJ1-4, is GAGVSQSPSNKVTEKGKDVELRCDPISGHTALYWYRQSLGQGLEFLIYFQGNSAPDKSGLPSDRFSAERTGGSVSTLTIQRTQQEDSAVYLCASSPGGGGEKLFFGSGTQLSVL.